These 30 T cell receptor beta chains were sequenced from one sample in a study of PD-1 blockade in classical Hodgkin lymphoma. Generated by immunoSEQ multiplex PCR, the TCRdb table keeps only in-frame clones and is missing some. Here the sample spans about 28,000 clones, approximately 89% being singletons. The time point here: newly diagnosed, previously untreated cHL patient sample. The sample consisted of peripheral blood mononuclear cells (PBMCs). The receptors come from a human donor with classical Hodgkin lymphoma.

This chain connects TRBV5-6 to TRBJ2-1; D perhaps matches TRBD1 (6 bases). Trimming took 2 bases from V and 8 from J, leaving 14 bases between them. Germline lookup yields CDR1 SGHDT and CDR2 YYEEEE. The CDR3 is 14 residues long. The chain's CDR3 is CASSFFQGFDEQFF. The CDR3 DNA is TGTGCCAGCAGCTTTTTTCAGGGGTTCGATGAGCAGTTCTTC.

This chain links TRBV5-4 with TRBJ2-3; tentative D call: TRBD2 (5 bases). V was cut by 0 bases and J by 3 bases, with 8 bases left in between. This CDR3 has 14 residues. Germline V gives CDR1 SGHNT, CDR2 YYREEE (reference sequence). CDR3 residues: CASSLVRETDTQYF. The CDR3 nucleotides read TGTGCCAGCAGCTTGGTGAGGGAGACAGATACGCAGTATTTT.

V usage is TRBV10-3 and J usage is TRBJ2-7, with 9 bases fitting TRBD2. Germline CDR1 reads ENHRY; CDR2 reads SYGVKD. V dropped 3 bases and J dropped 3; count of bases not matched to a gene: 0. This CDR3 region has 13 residues. CDR3 in DNA: TGTGCCATCAGTGATAGCGGGAGCTACGAGCAGTACTTC. Translated, it gives CAISDSGSYEQYF.

This rearrangement joins TRBV7-9 to TRBJ1-1; the D is unclear. In germline, CDR1 is SEHNR, CDR2 FQNEAQ (reference sequence). Trimming removed 1 base at V and 2 bases at J, with 11 bases between. The CDR3 contains 15 residues. DNA of the CDR3: TGTGCCAGCAGCTTAGGAGGGCAAGCTAACACTGAAGCTTTCTTT. It codes for CASSLGGQANTEAFF.

The CDR3 bases are TGTGCCAGCAGAAGGTCAAGGCCCCCTGGGGGCTCCTACAATGAGCAGTTCTTC. It codes for CASRRSRPPGGSYNEQFF. The chain links TRBV28 to TRBJ2-1; the D call may be TRBD1 or TRBD2 (5 bases each). This CDR3 is 18 amino acids long. Germline V gene lookup returns CDR1 MDHEN and CDR2 SYDVKM. Between the trimmed V and J ends, which lost 6 bases and 0 bases, there was a span of 21 bases.

V is TRBV4-1 and J is TRBJ2-1; D possibly corresponds to TRBD2 (6 bases). The V gene lost 1 base and the J gene lost 6 bases, with 13 bases spanning the gap. This CDR3 comprises 15 residues. Germline CDR1 MGHRA, CDR2 YSYEKL. The CDR3 here is CASSQGLARTNEQFF. The DNA of the CDR3 is TGCGCCAGCAGCCAAGGCCTAGCGAGGACCAATGAGCAGTTCTTC.

This chain uses TRBV5-1 with TRBJ2-7, with D possibly being TRBD2 (6 bases). The CDR3 is 14 residues long. Deletions cut 4 bases from V and 4 bases from J, with 15 bases between. CDR1 is SGHRS, CDR2 YFSETQ, per germline. For the CDR3, the DNA is TGCGCCAGCAGCCTCGGAGCGGGTGTGTACGAGCAGTACTTC. Amino acids: CASSLGAGVYEQYF.

V is TRBV27 and J is TRBJ1-1; a possible D gene is TRBD1 (6 bases). Trimming removed 6 bases from V and 6 bases from J, with 11 bases in between. Germline CDR1 and CDR2: MNHEY and SMNVEV (reference sequence). The CDR3 runs 12 residues. The chain's CDR3 is CASSSGAAEAFF. CDR3 bases: TGTGCCAGCAGCTCGGGGGCGGCTGAAGCTTTCTTT.

This rearrangement joins TRBV18 to TRBJ2-5; D not certain. Trimming took 5 bases from V and 1 from J, leaving 17 bases between them. CDR3 size: 16 residues. Germline V lookup: CDR1 KGHSH, CDR2 LQKENI. CDR3 sequence (DNA): TGTGCCAGCTCAGCAAGACGACGAGACTTCCAAGAGACCCAGTACTTC. Amino acid sequence: CASSARRRDFQETQYF.

This clone was counted once. This sequence joins TRBV2 and TRBJ2-7; D uncertain. The CDR3 contains 14 residues. Trimming stripped 10 bases from V and 9 bases from J, with 25 bases between. Per germline, CDR1 SNHLY and CDR2 FYNNEI. CDR3 nucleotide sequence: TGTGCCACCAGCAGCAGAGTCGGTACCCCTAGGCAGTACTTC. Its protein is CATSSRVGTPRQYF.

The J gene is TRBJ1-3, the V gene TRBV6-5; D gene unclear. Trimming removed 5 bases at V and 0 bases at J, with 11 bases between. CDR1 is MNHEY, CDR2 SVGAGI, per germline. The CDR3 is 15 residues long. CDR3 in DNA: TGTGCCAGCAGTCCGACGCTAGCCTCTGGAAACACCATATATTTT. Protein: CASSPTLASGNTIYF.

V gene TRBV5-1 combines with J gene TRBJ2-7, with D maybe TRBD2 (5 bases). Germline-derived CDR1 and CDR2 are SGHRS and YFSETQ. V was shortened by 0 bases and J by 5 bases, with 12 bases between the two germline ends. There are 14 residues in the CDR3. The CDR3 coding sequence is TGCGCCAGCAGCTTGGTTGACGGGAACGACGAGCAGTACTTC. Translation gives CASSLVDGNDEQYF.

This clone occurred once. The chain is built from TRBV10-3 and TRBJ2-5; 7 nucleotides agree with TRBD1. The CDR3 is 14 amino acids. With V trimmed by 0 bases and J by 3 bases, 1 base remained unmatched. Per germline, CDR1 ENHRY and CDR2 SYGVKD. Here the CDR3 reads CAISESTGEETQYF. The CDR3 nucleotides read TGTGCCATCAGTGAGTCTACAGGGGAAGAGACCCAGTACTTC.

The chain joins TRBV5-1 to TRBJ2-3, with no clear D. This CDR3 comprises 12 residues. Trimming removed 1 base from V and 2 bases from J, with 2 bases in between. Germline V gene data show CDR1 as SGHRS and CDR2 as YFSETQ. Here the CDR3 DNA reads TGCGCCAGCAGCTTGCCCACAGATACGCAGTATTTT. Amino acids: CASSLPTDTQYF.

This sequence joins TRBV4-3 and TRBJ2-3; 10 positions match TRBD1. The CDR3 contains 16 residues. In germline, CDR1 is LGHNA, CDR2 YSLEER. The ends lost 3 bases at V and 1 base at J; junction bases unmatched: 4. The CDR3 DNA reads TGCGCCAGCAGCCAGCAGACAGGGGGCGGCACAGATACGCAGTATTTT. Encoded protein: CASSQQTGGGTDTQYF.

The chain links TRBV19 to TRBJ1-1; 11 bases match TRBD1. V was clipped by 6 bases and J by 5 bases; unmatched bases: 8. The germline gives CDR1 LNHDA, CDR2 SQIVND (reference sequence). The CDR3 has 15 residues. The CDR3 bases are TGTGCCAGTAGAACTACTGGGACAGGGGGGACTGAAGCTTTCTTT. Its protein product is CASRTTGTGGTEAFF.

This sequence joins TRBV5-4 and TRBJ1-2, with 10 bases matching TRBD1. The CDR3 contains 14 residues. V trimming: 4 bases; J trimming: 3 bases; junction bases outside the gene matches: 3. The germline V gene encodes CDR1 SGHNT and CDR2 YYREEE (reference sequence). The CDR3 loop is CASSRDRGDYGYTF. CDR3 in DNA: TGTGCCAGCAGCCGGGACAGGGGAGACTATGGCTACACCTTC.

The chain is built from TRBV18 and TRBJ1-4; a weak D match, TRBD1 (5 bases). Per the germline V gene, CDR1 is KGHSH and CDR2 is LQKENI. The V and J ends lost 4 bases and 4 bases respectively, with 10 bases between them. The CDR3 consists of 14 residues. The CDR3 DNA is TGTGCCAGCTCACTGAGACAGAATAATGAAAAACTGTTTTTT. It specifies CASSLRQNNEKLFF.

J is TRBJ2-1 and V is TRBV2, with 7 positions matching TRBD2. Trimming cost V 6 bases and J 6 bases; bases outside gene matches: 5. CDR1 and CDR2 from the germline V gene are SNHLY and FYNNEI. The CDR3 is made up of 13 amino acids. The CDR3 protein is CASRVVAGNEQFF. Here the CDR3 DNA reads TGTGCCAGCAGGGTCGTAGCGGGCAATGAGCAGTTCTTC.

The chain has TRBV19 and TRBJ2-1; a possible D gene is TRBD2 (5 bases). Looked up from germline, CDR1 is LNHDA and CDR2 is SQIVND (reference sequence). The CDR3 consists of 13 residues. The ends were cut back, 11 bases at V and 2 bases at J, with 13 bases in the middle. The CDR3 sequence is CACRGAAYNEQFF. The CDR3 DNA reads TGTGCCTGTCGGGGAGCGGCCTACAATGAGCAGTTCTTC. The entire variable domain, with the rest obtained from reference TRBV19 and TRBJ2-1, is as follows: DGGITQSPKYLFRKEGQNVTLSCEQNLNHDAMYWYRQDPGQGLRLIYYSQIVNDFQKGDIAEGYSVSREKKESFPLTVTSAQKNPTAFYLCACRGAAYNEQFFGPGTRLTVL.

This chain joins TRBV7-8 and TRBJ2-7; 9 bases are shared with TRBD1. Germline assignment: CDR1 SGHVS and CDR2 FQNEAQ. The CDR3 runs 15 residues. V lost 1 base and J lost 2; bases outside the gene matches: 3. As DNA, the CDR3 is TGTGCCAGCAGCTTAGAGGGACAGGGAACCTACGAGCAGTACTTC. It encodes CASSLEGQGTYEQYF.

This rearrangement joins TRBV9 to TRBJ1-2, with 7 bases aligning to TRBD1. CDR1 is SGDLS and CDR2 is YYNGEE in the germline V gene. This CDR3 has 14 residues. The J segment lost 14 bases and the V segment lost 0 bases, leaving 13 bases of the junction unmatched. CDR3 nucleotides: TGTGCCAGCAGCGTAGGAGGGACAGTCCCCCCCGGGACCTTC. Its translation is CASSVGGTVPPGTF.

This rearrangement joins TRBV6-1 to TRBJ2-7; perhaps D is TRBD1 or TRBD2 (6 bases each). V dropped 4 bases and J dropped 6 bases, with 19 bases sitting between them. Germline V gene lookup returns CDR1 MNHNS and CDR2 SASEGT. The CDR3 runs to 15 residues. In nucleotides, the CDR3 is TGTGCCAGCAGTGTGGGGGGCACCCAGAGGTCCGAGCAGTACTTC. Translating gives CASSVGGTQRSEQYF.

About this clone itself: Other DNA sequences of this sample code for an identical CDR3. The chain employs TRBV10-3 and TRBJ2-3; 10 bases align to TRBD2. After removal of 6 bases from V and 2 bases from J, the junction contained 2 bases not matched to a gene. Germline-derived CDR1 and CDR2 are ENHRY and SYGVKD. This CDR3 region has 14 residues. The CDR3 reads CAIRTSGNTDTQYF. The DNA of the CDR3 is TGTGCCATCAGAACTAGCGGGAACACAGATACGCAGTATTTT.

This clone was seen only once. The chain recombines TRBV4-1 with TRBJ2-7; maybe TRBD2 (6 bases). The V end lost 1 base, the J end lost 4 bases, and 23 bases lay between the germline ends. Germline loops: CDR1 MGHRA, CDR2 YSYEKL. This CDR3 spans 18 amino acids. CDR3 sequence reads: CASSQGSVVGSPGYEQYF. The CDR3 bases are TGCGCCAGCAGCCAAGGGTCGGTCGTCGGGAGCCCGGGGTACGAGCAGTACTTC.

The chain links TRBV29-1 to TRBJ1-5, with no clear D. Germline CDR1 is SQVTM and CDR2 is ANQGSEA. With 2 bases removed from V and 4 bases from J, the gap between germline ends came to 9 bases. This CDR3 comprises 13 residues. CDR3 nucleotides: TGCAGCGTTGAACCTGGACTTAATCAGCCCCAGCATTTT. Translated: CSVEPGLNQPQHF. The full variable domain, rest sourced from reference TRBV29-1 and TRBJ1-5, is SAVISQKPSRDICQRGTSLTIQCQVDSQVTMMFWYRQQPGQSLTLIATANQGSEATYESGFVIDKFPISRPNLTFSTLTVSNMSPEDSSIYLCSVEPGLNQPQHFGDGTRLSIL.

The rearrangement links TRBV6-6 to TRBJ2-7; D remains ambiguous. Germline CDR1 reads MNHNY; CDR2 reads SVGAGI (reference sequence). The CDR3 runs 14 residues. V shed 1 base and J shed 2 bases, with 9 bases lying between them. In DNA, the CDR3 is TGTGCCAGCAGTTACTTTGGTACTACCTACGAGCAGTACTTC. This translates into CASSYFGTTYEQYF.

V is TRBV5-4 and J is TRBJ1-2; no clear D. The V gene lost 6 bases and the J gene lost 2 bases, with 11 bases spanning the gap. The CDR3 extends over 13 amino acids. Germline values: CDR1 SGHNT, CDR2 YYREEE (reference sequence). The CDR3 DNA follows: TGTGCCAGCACCCGGACGGCCAACTATGGCTACACCTTC. Amino acid sequence: CASTRTANYGYTF.

The rearrangement uses TRBV10-3 and TRBJ2-2; 7 bases line up with TRBD2. V shed 11 bases and J 0 bases; nucleotides not matched to a gene: 9. The CDR3 loop spans 15 amino acids. Germline lookup yields CDR1 ENHRY and CDR2 SYGVKD. Written as DNA, the CDR3 is TGTGCCGTCTTGGCGGGAGCGACGAACACCGGGGAGCTGTTTTTT. It codes for CAVLAGATNTGELFF.

The chain employs TRBV2 and TRBJ1-2; no definite D call. The CDR3 runs to 12 residues. V lost 6 bases, J lost 3 bases, and 8 bases lay in between. Germline values: CDR1 SNHLY, CDR2 FYNNEI. The CDR3 spells CASRREYYGYTF. The CDR3, as DNA: TGTGCCAGCAGACGGGAGTACTATGGCTACACCTTC.